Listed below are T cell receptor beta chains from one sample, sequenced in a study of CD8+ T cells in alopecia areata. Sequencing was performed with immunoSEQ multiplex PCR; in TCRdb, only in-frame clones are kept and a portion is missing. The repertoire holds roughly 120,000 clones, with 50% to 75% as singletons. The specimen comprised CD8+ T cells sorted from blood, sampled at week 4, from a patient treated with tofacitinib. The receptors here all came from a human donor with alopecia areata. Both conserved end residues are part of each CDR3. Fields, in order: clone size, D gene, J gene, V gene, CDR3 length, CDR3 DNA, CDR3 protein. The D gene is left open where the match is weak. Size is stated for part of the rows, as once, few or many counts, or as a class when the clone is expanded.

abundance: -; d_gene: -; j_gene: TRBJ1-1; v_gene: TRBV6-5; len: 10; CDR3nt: TGTGCCACCGGGGGGACTGAAGCTTTCTTT; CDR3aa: CATGGTEAFF
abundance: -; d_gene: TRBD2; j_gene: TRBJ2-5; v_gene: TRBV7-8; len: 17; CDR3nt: TGTGCCAGCAGCTTAGGGCTAGCGGGGGCCATCCAAGAGACCCAGTACTTC; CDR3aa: CASSLGLAGAIQETQYF
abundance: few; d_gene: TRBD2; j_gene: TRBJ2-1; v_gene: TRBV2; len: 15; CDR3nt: TGTGCCAGCAGTGGAAGCGGGGGGCCCTACAATGAGCAGTTCTTC; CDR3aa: CASSGSGGPYNEQFF
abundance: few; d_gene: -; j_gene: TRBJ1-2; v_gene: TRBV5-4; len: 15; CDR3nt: TGTGCCAGCAGCTACCCCCCACAGGGCAACTATGGCTACACCTTC; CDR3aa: CASSYPPQGNYGYTF
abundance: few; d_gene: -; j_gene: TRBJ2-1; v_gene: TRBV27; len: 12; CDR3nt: TGTGCCAGCAGCGAATTAGGGGATGAGCAGTTCTTC; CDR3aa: CASSELGDEQFF
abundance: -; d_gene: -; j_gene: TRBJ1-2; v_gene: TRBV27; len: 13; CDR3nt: TGTGCCAGCAGCCCGCTAAGCGGCTATGGCTACACCTTC; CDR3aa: CASSPLSGYGYTF
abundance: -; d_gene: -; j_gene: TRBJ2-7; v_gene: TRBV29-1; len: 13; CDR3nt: TGCAGCACGCAATCGGGCCTCGGGTACGAGCAGTACTTC; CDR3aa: CSTQSGLGYEQYF
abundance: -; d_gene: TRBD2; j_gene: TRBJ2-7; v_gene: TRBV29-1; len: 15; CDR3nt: TGCAGCGTCCCCAACCCCATTAGGCGGGAGAGCGAGCAGTACTTC; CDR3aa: CSVPNPIRRESEQYF
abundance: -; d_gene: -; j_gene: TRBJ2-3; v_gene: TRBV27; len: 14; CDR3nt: TGTGCCAGCAGTCACCCCGCGGGGCAAGATACGCAGTATTTT; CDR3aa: CASSHPAGQDTQYF
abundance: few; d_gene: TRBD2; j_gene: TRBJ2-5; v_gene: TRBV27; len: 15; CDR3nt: TGTGCCAGCAGTTTATCGGGTCTAGCGGGAGAGACCCAGTACTTC; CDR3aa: CASSLSGLAGETQYF
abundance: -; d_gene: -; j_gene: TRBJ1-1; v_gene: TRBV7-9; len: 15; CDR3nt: TGTGCCAGCAGCTCGCGGGGGCCCCTGAACACTGAAGCTTTCTTT; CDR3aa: CASSSRGPLNTEAFF
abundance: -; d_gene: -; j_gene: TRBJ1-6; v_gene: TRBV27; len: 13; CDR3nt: TGTGCCAGCAGTTACGGGGTAGGCTCACCCCTCCACTTT; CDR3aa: CASSYGVGSPLHF
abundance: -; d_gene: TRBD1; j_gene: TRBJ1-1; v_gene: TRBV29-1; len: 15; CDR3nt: TGCAGCGTTGGAATGAACCACAGGGGGCAGACTGAAGCTTTCTTT; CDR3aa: CSVGMNHRGQTEAFF
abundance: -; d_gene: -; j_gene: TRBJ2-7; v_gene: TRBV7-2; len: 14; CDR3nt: TGTGCCAGCAGCTTAGAGCCAGCGGTAGGGGAGCAGTACTTC; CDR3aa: CASSLEPAVGEQYF
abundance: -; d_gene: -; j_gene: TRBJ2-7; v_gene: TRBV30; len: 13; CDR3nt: TGTGCCGGTTCCCAGGCTGCGACCTACGAGCAGTACTTC; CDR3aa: CAGSQAATYEQYF